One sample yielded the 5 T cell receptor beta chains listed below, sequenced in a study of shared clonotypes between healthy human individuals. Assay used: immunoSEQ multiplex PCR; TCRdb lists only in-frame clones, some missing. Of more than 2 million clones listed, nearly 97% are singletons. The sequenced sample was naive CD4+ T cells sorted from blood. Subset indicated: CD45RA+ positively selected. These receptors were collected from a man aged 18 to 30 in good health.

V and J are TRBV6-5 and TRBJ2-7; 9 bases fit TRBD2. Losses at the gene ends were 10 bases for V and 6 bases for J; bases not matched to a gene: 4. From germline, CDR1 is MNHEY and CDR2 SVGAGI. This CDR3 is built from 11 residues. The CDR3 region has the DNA TGTGCCACCGGCGGGAGGGTCGAGCAGTACTTC. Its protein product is CATGGRVEQYF.

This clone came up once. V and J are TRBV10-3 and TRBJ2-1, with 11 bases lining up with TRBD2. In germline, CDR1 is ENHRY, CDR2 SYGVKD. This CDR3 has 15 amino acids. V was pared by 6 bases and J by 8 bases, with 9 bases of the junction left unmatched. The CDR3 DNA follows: TGTGCCATCAGCCGTACTAGCGGGAGCGGGGATGAGCAGTTCTTC. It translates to CAISRTSGSGDEQFF.

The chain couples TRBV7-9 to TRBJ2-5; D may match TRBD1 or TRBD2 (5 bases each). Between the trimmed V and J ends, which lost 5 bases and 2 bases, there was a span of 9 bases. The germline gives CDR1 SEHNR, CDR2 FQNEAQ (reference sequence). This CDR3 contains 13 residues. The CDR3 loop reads CASSHRTQETQYF. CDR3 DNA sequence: TGTGCCAGCAGCCACAGGACTCAAGAGACCCAGTACTTC.

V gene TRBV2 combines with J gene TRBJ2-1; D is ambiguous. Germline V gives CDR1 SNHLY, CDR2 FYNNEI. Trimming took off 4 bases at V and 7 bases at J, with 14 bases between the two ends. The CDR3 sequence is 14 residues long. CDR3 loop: CASSGASGVNEQFF. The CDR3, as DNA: TGTGCCAGCAGTGGCGCATCAGGTGTTAATGAGCAGTTCTTC.

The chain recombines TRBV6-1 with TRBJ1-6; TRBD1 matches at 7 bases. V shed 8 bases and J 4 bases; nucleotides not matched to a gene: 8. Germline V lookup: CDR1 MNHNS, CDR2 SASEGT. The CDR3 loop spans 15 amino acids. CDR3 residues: CASLASDRYNSPLHF. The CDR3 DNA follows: TGTGCCAGCCTAGCTTCGGACAGGTATAATTCACCCCTCCACTTT.